These 8 T cell receptor beta chains were all obtained from the same sample, sequenced in a study of Ad26.COV2.S vaccination and SARS-CoV-2 variants. The method was immunoSEQ multiplex PCR; TCRdb's version includes in-frame clones alone and lacks a portion of them. This sample has about 350,000 clones, with around 92% found just once. The sample consisted of peripheral blood, taken after recovery from COVID-19. The source is a human donor who had recovered from COVID-19.

J is TRBJ2-4 and V is TRBV4-3; 7 nucleotides align to TRBD1. The CDR3 consists of 15 residues. Germline CDR1 and CDR2: LGHNA and YSLEER. V was pared by 2 bases and J by 6 bases, with 7 bases of the junction left unmatched. CDR3 sequence (DNA): TGCGCCAGCAGCCAAACCGGGACAGTGGCAAACATTCAGTACTTC. Translation gives CASSQTGTVANIQYF.

The genes are TRBV9 and TRBJ2-7; 10 bases line up with TRBD1. The germline gives CDR1 SGDLS, CDR2 YYNGEE. J lost 3 bases, V lost 0 bases, and 9 bases had no gene match. CDR3 size: 17 residues. The CDR3, as DNA: TGTGCCAGCAGCGTAGAGGGACAGGGGACCGGGGTCTACGAGCAGTACTTC. This translates into CASSVEGQGTGVYEQYF.

The CDR3 sequence is CASSPPSANRNEKLFF. In nucleotides, the CDR3 is TGTGCCAGCTCACCACCCTCAGCGAATCGGAATGAAAAACTGTTTTTT. The chain recombines TRBV18 with TRBJ1-4, with D unresolved. This CDR3 is 16 amino acids long. With 0 bases removed from V and 5 bases from J, the gap between germline ends came to 13 bases. Germline CDR1 is KGHSH and CDR2 is LQKENI. Filled out from reference TRBV18 and TRBJ1-4, the complete variable domain reads NAGVMQNPRHLVRRRGQEARLRCSPMKGHSHVYWYRQLPEEGLKFMVYLQKENIIDESGMPKERFSAEFPKEGPSILRIQQVVRGDSAAYFCASSPPSANRNEKLFFGSGTQLSVL.

V usage is TRBV11-2 and J usage is TRBJ1-2; D unclear. The CDR3 runs to 15 residues. Trimming left V 4 bases short and J 5 bases short, with 17 bases between. CDR1 and CDR2 from the germline V gene are SGHAT and FQNNGV. The CDR3 sequence is CASSSPGGGLYGYTF. The CDR3 nucleotides read TGTGCCAGCAGCTCCCCCGGAGGAGGGTTATATGGCTACACCTTC.

The chain carries TRBV5-1 and TRBJ1-6; D is unresolved. The CDR3 is 18 residues long. Germline assignment: CDR1 SGHRS and CDR2 YFSETQ. V was pared by 0 bases and J by 0 bases, with 13 bases between. The CDR3 sequence: CASSLESRTSSYNSPLHF. In DNA, the CDR3 is TGCGCCAGCAGCTTGGAATCAAGGACCAGCTCCTATAATTCACCCCTCCACTTT.

The table lists this clone with a few counts. For the CDR3, the DNA is TGTGCCAGCAGTTTATCGCGGCCGGACAATCAGCCCCAGCATTTT. Protein: CASSLSRPDNQPQHF. This chain joins TRBV27 and TRBJ1-5; D is uncertain. CDR1 and CDR2 from the germline V gene are MNHEY and SMNVEV (reference sequence). Trimming stripped 0 bases from V and 3 bases from J, with 9 bases between. The CDR3 totals 15 residues.

This chain links TRBV14 with TRBJ2-1, with 7 bases aligning to TRBD2. CDR1 and CDR2 (germline): SGHDN, FVKESK. The CDR3 sequence is 15 residues long. V lost 0 bases and J lost 3; bases outside the gene matches: 2. The CDR3 bases are TGTGCCAGCAGCCAAGATGGGACTAACTACAATGAGCAGTTCTTC. Translation gives CASSQDGTNYNEQFF.

This chain connects TRBV12-3 or TRBV12-4 to TRBJ1-1; D gene ambiguous. The CDR3 extends over 13 amino acids. V was pared by 3 bases and J by 1 base, with 6 bases between. In nucleotides, the CDR3 is TGTGCCAGCAGTTTTGGCCCGAACACTGAAGCTTTCTTT. Translation: CASSFGPNTEAFF.